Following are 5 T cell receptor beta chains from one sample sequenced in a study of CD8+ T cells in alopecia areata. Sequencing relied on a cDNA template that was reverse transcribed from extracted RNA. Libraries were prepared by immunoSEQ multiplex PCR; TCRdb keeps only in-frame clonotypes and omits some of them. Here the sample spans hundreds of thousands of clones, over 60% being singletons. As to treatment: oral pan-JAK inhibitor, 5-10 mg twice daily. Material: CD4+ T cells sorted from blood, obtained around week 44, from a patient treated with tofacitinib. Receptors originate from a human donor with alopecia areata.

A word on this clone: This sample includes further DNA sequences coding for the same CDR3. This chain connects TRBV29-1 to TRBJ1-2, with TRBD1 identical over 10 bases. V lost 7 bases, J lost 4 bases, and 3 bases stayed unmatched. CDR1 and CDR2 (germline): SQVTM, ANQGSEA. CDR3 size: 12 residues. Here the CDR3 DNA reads TGCAGCGCCGACAGGGGGCCCTATGGCTACACCTTC. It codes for CSADRGPYGYTF.

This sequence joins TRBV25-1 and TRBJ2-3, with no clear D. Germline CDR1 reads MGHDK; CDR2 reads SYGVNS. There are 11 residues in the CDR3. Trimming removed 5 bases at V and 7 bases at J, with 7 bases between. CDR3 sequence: CASSTLYTQYF. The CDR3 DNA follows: TGTGCCAGCAGTACGCTGTATACGCAGTATTTT.

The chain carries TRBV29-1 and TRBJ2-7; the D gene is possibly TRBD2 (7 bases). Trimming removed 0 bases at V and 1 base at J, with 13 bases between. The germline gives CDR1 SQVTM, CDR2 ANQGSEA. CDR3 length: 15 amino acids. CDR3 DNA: TGCAGCGTTGAAGATCTGAGGGGGGGTTCCTACGAGCAGTACTTC. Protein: CSVEDLRGGSYEQYF.

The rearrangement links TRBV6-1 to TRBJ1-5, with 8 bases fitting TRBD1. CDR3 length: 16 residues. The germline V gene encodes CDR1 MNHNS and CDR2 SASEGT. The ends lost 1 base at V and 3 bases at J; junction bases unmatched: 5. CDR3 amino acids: CASSEEGRGPNQPQHF. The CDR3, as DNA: TGTGCCAGCAGTGAAGAGGGCAGGGGGCCCAATCAGCCCCAGCATTTT.

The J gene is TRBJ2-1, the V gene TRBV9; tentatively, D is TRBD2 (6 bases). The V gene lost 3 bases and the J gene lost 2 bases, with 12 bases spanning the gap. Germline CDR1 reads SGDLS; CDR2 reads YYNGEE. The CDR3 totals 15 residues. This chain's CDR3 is CASSASSGAYNEQFF. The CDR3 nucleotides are TGTGCCAGCAGCGCTTCCTCGGGGGCCTACAATGAGCAGTTCTTC.